A selection of T cell receptor beta chains follows, all from one sample in a study of response to subunit inactivated influenza vaccine. TCRdb called the RT-PCR reads again in MiXCR, with one record for every CDR3 protein. The table shows approximately 160,000 distinct CDR3 sequences, with around 11% occurring only once. The sequenced sample was CD8+ T cells sorted from PBMCs, obtained roughly 24 months after vaccination. The origin of the receptors is a man in his fifties or sixties who received an inactivated influenza vaccine. The CDR3 runs from the conserved cysteine through the conserved F or W. D genes are given only for firm matches. The size field is filled for only some rows; it gives once, few, many or a size class.

v_call	j_call	d_call	clone_size	cdr3_nt	cdr3_aa
TRBV12-3/TRBV12-4	TRBJ2-7	-	many	TGTGCCAGCAGTTTAACAGCCCGCTACGAGCAGTACTTC	CASSLTARYEQYF
TRBV12-3/TRBV12-4	TRBJ2-5	TRBD2	-	TGTGCCAGCAGTTTCCGACTAGCGGGACCCCAAGAGACCCAGTACTTC	CASSFRLAGPQETQYF
TRBV13	TRBJ2-3	TRBD2	-	TGTGCCAGCAGCTTACTGACGGGGGGGGATACGCAGTATTTT	CASSLLTGGDTQYF
TRBV10-3	TRBJ2-7	TRBD1	few	TGTGCCATCAGGACCTTGGGACAGGGTGGCGACGAGCAGTACTTC	CAIRTLGQGGDEQYF
TRBV11-2	TRBJ1-1	TRBD1	-	TGTGCCAGCAGCCCCCGGGACAGGGGCTCCCTGAGAATGAACACTGAAGCTTTCTTT	CASSPRDRGSLRMNTEAFF
TRBV29-1	TRBJ2-2	-	few	TGCAGCGTTCGAGATGGGGAGCTGTTTTTT	CSVRDGELFF
TRBV7-9	TRBJ2-7	-	-	TGTGCCAGCAGCTTAGGTCTCGAGCAGTACTTC	CASSLGLEQYF
TRBV6-5	TRBJ1-5	-	-	TGTGCCAGCAGTTACTCCGCAAGTAGCAATCAGCCCCAGCATTTT	CASSYSASSNQPQHF
TRBV6-5	TRBJ2-7	TRBD1	few	TGTGCCAGCAGTTACGAGGGGGCCTCCTACGAGCAGTACTTC	CASSYEGASYEQYF
TRBV25-1	TRBJ2-1	TRBD1	-	TGTGCCAGCAGTGAGGGGGCAGGGGGCTTTGAGCAGTTCTTC	CASSEGAGGFEQFF
TRBV6-5	TRBJ1-6	-	-	TGTGCCAGCAGTGTACTAGGGGTTAATTCACCCCTCCACTTT	CASSVLGVNSPLHF
TRBV15	TRBJ2-7	-	many	TGTGCCACCAGCAGAGATGACGGAGGAGGCTACGAGCAGTACTTC	CATSRDDGGGYEQYF
TRBV9	TRBJ1-1	-	many	TGTGCCAGCAGCCTCCACCCGGTAGGCACTGAAGCTTTCTTT	CASSLHPVGTEAFF
TRBV2	TRBJ2-3	TRBD2	-	TGTGCCAGCAGTGTTCGCGGGAGTTTGGCAGATACGCAGTATTTT	CASSVRGSLADTQYF
TRBV2	TRBJ2-7	TRBD1	few	TGTGCCAGCAGTGAGAACAGGGGTCTCTACGAGCAGTACTTC	CASSENRGLYEQYF
TRBV27	TRBJ2-7	-	-	TGTGCCAGCAGTGCCGGGACCTTGGCCTACGAGCAGTACTTC	CASSAGTLAYEQYF
TRBV9	TRBJ2-3	-	few	TGTGCCAGCAGCGGCCTCACAGATACGCAGTATTTT	CASSGLTDTQYF
TRBV7-9	TRBJ2-2	-	-	TGTGCCAGCCACCCTTCCGGGGAGCTGTTTTTT	CASHPSGELFF
TRBV7-6	TRBJ2-2	-	-	TGTGCCAGCAGCTTAGTGCGGGAATCTACCGGGGAGCTGTTTTTT	CASSLVRESTGELFF
TRBV19	TRBJ2-1	-	-	TGTGCCAGTAGTATCCCCCGGAGGGCGGGCTCCTACAATGAGCAGTTCTTC	CASSIPRRAGSYNEQFF
TRBV14	TRBJ2-3	-	many	TGTGCCAGCAGCCAAGACCCGGGAGTTAGCACAGATACGCAGTATTTT	CASSQDPGVSTDTQYF
TRBV7-2	TRBJ2-3	TRBD1	-	TGTGCCAGCAGCTTAGGGGACAGGGCTATTGCAGATACGCAGTATTTT	CASSLGDRAIADTQYF
TRBV4-2	TRBJ2-1	-	few	TGTGCCAGCAGCCAAGATGGGGATGAGCAGTTCTTC	CASSQDGDEQFF
TRBV28	TRBJ2-7	TRBD1	few	TGTGCCAGCGCAGACAGGGAGAGCTTATTCGAGCAGTACTTC	CASADRESLFEQYF
TRBV4-2	TRBJ2-1	TRBD1	many	TGTGCCAGCAGCCAAGAAAAGATATCCCCCGGGACAGGGGGCCTCAATGAGCAGTTCTTC	CASSQEKISPGTGGLNEQFF
TRBV27	TRBJ2-5	TRBD1	-	TGTGCCAGCAGCGGTCGGGACAGGAGGGACCAGGGAGAGACCCAGTACTTC	CASSGRDRRDQGETQYF
TRBV7-9	TRBJ2-1	-	few	TGTGCCAGCAGCTTAGGGGCAGACAATGAGCAGTTCTTC	CASSLGADNEQFF
TRBV6-2/TRBV6-3	TRBJ1-1	-	many	TGTGCCAGCAGTTACTCGAACACTGAAGCTTTCTTT	CASSYSNTEAFF
TRBV7-9	TRBJ2-5	-	-	TGTGCCAGCAGCTTAGAGGCAGGTTGGGAGACCCAGTACTTC	CASSLEAGWETQYF
TRBV11-2	TRBJ2-5	-	-	TGTGCCAGGAGCTTAGTTTTGAATCAGTGGGGGACTTCAGAGACCCAGTACTTC	CARSLVLNQWGTSETQYF
TRBV28	TRBJ1-6	-	-	TGTGCCAGCAAGGGGACACCGTATAATTCAGCCCTCCACTTT	CASKGTPYNSALHF
TRBV9	TRBJ2-7	-	-	TGTGCCAGCAGCGTGGGGGCCTCCATAGGTTCCTACGAGCAGTACTTC	CASSVGASIGSYEQYF
TRBV11-3	TRBJ2-3	TRBD1	-	TGTGCCAGCAGCTCCTCGGACAGGGGGGTCACAGATACGCAGTATTTT	CASSSSDRGVTDTQYF
TRBV11-2	TRBJ2-7	-	-	TGTGCCAGCAGCTCAGGACTCGTAGGGGAGCAGTACTTC	CASSSGLVGEQYF
TRBV20-1	TRBJ2-2	TRBD1	many	TGCAGTGCTAGAGATGGGGACAGAAACACCGGGGAGCTGTTTTTT	CSARDGDRNTGELFF
TRBV25-1	TRBJ2-3	-	many	TGTGCCAGTACTAATAGTGAGGCAGATACGCAGTATTTT	CASTNSEADTQYF
TRBV27	TRBJ1-2	TRBD1	-	TGTGCCAGCAGTTTATTAGGGGACAGTACCTATGGCTACACCTTC	CASSLLGDSTYGYTF
TRBV12-3/TRBV12-4	TRBJ2-2	-	-	TGTGCCAGCAGTTTCCCACAAGAGCCCCGTGGCACCGGGGAGCTGTTTTTT	CASSFPQEPRGTGELFF
TRBV4-1	TRBJ2-6	-	-	TGCGCCAGCAGCCAAGATGGTCCGGAGTCTGGGGCCAACGTCCTGACTTTC	CASSQDGPESGANVLTF
TRBV4-1	TRBJ2-3	-	few	TGCGCCAGCAGCCAAGTTAAGGGTGCAGATACGCAGTATTTT	CASSQVKGADTQYF
TRBV7-8	TRBJ2-4	TRBD2	-	TGTGCCAGCAGCCCTAGCGGGGGGGCCTCCAAAAACATTCAGTACTTC	CASSPSGGASKNIQYF
TRBV4-2	TRBJ2-7	TRBD1	few	TGTGCCAGCAGCCAAAAGGACAGGGGTGCCTACGAGCAGTACTTC	CASSQKDRGAYEQYF
TRBV28	TRBJ2-7	-	-	TGTGCCAGCACCTATCTAGCCTCCTACGAGCAGTACTTC	CASTYLASYEQYF
TRBV11-2	TRBJ2-7	-	-	TGTGCCAGCAACGAGGGATCTTTCTACGAGCAGTACTTC	CASNEGSFYEQYF
TRBV3-1	TRBJ2-7	TRBD2	-	TGTGCCAGCAGCCGGTGGACTAGCGCGGATTTTTCTTTCTACGAGCAGTACTTC	CASSRWTSADFSFYEQYF
TRBV11-2	TRBJ2-7	TRBD2	-	TGTGCCAGCAGCGGACTAGCGGGAGGTTTCTACGAGCAGTACTTC	CASSGLAGGFYEQYF
TRBV4-1	TRBJ2-1	TRBD2	many	TGCGCCAGCAGCCAAGAGGAAGTTAGCGGGTTCTACAATGAGCAGTTCTTC	CASSQEEVSGFYNEQFF
TRBV30	TRBJ2-3	-	once	TGTGCCTGGAGTGGGGCTGGCGCGGGCTGGACGCAGTATTTT	CAWSGAGAGWTQYF
TRBV20-1	TRBJ2-3	-	-	TGCAGTGTCCCTTTGTCGCTGTCCACAGATACGCAGTATTTT	CSVPLSLSTDTQYF
TRBV28	TRBJ2-4	-	many	TGTGCCAGCAGGTCAACAGGGAGTGGAAACATTCAGTACTTC	CASRSTGSGNIQYF
TRBV28	TRBJ1-1	TRBD1	few	TGTGCCAGCAGTTCTCCCCAACGGGGACAGGATGAAGCTTTCTTT	CASSSPQRGQDEAFF
TRBV20-1	TRBJ2-3	TRBD2	few	TGCAGTTCTTCCGGGACTAGCGGGACCCAGCCCCCAGATACGCAGTATTTT	CSSSGTSGTQPPDTQYF
TRBV20-1	TRBJ2-6	-	-	TGCAGTGCTAGAGATTTGGGGGCCAACGTCCTGACTTTC	CSARDLGANVLTF
TRBV10-3	TRBJ2-3	-	-	TGTGCCATCAGTGAGCCCCTGGGACGGAGCACAGATACGCAGTATTTT	CAISEPLGRSTDTQYF
TRBV7-9	TRBJ2-1	-	-	TGTGCCAGCAGCTTAGGTCCCGGGATCAACAATGAGCAGTTCTTC	CASSLGPGINNEQFF
TRBV27	TRBJ2-5	TRBD1	many	TGTGCCAGCAGGCACAGGGGGGTGGAGACCCAGTACTTC	CASRHRGVETQYF
TRBV12-3/TRBV12-4	TRBJ2-1	-	-	TGTGCCAGCAGTTTAGGTGGGGGGAATGAGCAGTTCTTC	CASSLGGGNEQFF
TRBV29-1	TRBJ2-2	-	few	TGCAGCGTCGTATTGCCGAACACCGGGGAGCTGTTTTTT	CSVVLPNTGELFF
TRBV30	TRBJ1-3	-	-	TGTGCCTGGGAGCATGGATGGTCTGGAAACACCATATATTTT	CAWEHGWSGNTIYF